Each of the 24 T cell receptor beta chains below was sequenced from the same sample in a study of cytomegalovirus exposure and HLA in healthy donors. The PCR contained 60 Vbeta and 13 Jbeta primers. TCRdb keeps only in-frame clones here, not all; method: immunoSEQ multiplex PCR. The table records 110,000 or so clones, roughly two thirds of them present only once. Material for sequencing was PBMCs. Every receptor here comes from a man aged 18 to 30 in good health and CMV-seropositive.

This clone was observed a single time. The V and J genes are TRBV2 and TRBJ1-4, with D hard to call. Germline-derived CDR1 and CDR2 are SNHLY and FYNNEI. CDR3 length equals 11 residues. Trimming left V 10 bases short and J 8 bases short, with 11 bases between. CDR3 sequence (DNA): TGTGCCACCAGGAGCGTAGAAAAACTGTTTTTT. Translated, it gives CATRSVEKLFF.

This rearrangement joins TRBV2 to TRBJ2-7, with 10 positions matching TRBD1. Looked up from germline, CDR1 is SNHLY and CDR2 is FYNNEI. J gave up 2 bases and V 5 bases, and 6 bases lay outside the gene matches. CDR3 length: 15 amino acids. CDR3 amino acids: CASSKGGTGAYEQYV. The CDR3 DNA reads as TGTGCCAGCAGTAAAGGAGGGACAGGGGCCTACGAGCAGTACGTC.

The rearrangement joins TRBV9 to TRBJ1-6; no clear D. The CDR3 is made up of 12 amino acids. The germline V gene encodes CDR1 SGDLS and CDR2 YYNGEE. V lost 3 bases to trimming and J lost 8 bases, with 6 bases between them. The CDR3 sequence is CASSGLDSPLHF. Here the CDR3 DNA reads TGTGCCAGCAGCGGTCTTGATTCACCCCTCCACTTT.

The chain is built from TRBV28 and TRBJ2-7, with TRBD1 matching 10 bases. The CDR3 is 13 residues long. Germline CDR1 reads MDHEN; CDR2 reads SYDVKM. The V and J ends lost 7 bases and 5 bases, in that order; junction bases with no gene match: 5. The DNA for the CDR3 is TGTGCCAGCATCCGAGACAGGGGGCACGAGCAGTACTTC. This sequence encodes CASIRDRGHEQYF.

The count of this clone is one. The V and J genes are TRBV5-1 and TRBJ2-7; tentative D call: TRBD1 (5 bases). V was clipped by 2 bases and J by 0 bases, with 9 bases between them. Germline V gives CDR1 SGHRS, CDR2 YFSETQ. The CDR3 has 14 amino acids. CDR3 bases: TGCGCCAGCAGCTTTCAGGGCTCCTCCTACGAGCAGTACTTC. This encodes CASSFQGSSYEQYF.

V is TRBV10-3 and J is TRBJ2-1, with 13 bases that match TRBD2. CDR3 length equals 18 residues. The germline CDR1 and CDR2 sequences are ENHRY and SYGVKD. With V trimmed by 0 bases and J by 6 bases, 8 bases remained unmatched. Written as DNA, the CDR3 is TGTGCCATCAGTGAGTCGTTTGGGACTAGCGGGGCGGGCAATGAGCAGTTCTTC. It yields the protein CAISESFGTSGAGNEQFF.

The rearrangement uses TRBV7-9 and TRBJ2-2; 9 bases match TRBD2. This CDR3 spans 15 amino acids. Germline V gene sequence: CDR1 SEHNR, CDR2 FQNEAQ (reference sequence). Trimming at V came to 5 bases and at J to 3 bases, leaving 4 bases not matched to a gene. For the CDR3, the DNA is TGTGCCAGCAGCCCGAGCGGGGGGCACACCGGGGAGCTGTTTTTT. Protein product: CASSPSGGHTGELFF.

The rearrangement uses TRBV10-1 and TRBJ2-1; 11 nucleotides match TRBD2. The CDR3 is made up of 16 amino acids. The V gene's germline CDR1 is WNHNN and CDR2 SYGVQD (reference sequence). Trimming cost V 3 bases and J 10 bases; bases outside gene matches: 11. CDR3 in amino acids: CASSDLQTSGDREQFF. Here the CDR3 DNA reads TGCGCCAGCAGTGACTTACAGACTAGCGGGGACCGCGAGCAGTTCTTC.

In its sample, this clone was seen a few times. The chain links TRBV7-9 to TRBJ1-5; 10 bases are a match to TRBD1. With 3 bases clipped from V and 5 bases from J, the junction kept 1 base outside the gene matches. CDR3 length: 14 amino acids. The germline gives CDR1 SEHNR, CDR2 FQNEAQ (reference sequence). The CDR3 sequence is CASSLGTGDQPQHF. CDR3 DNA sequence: TGTGCCAGCAGCTTGGGGACAGGGGATCAGCCCCAGCATTTT.

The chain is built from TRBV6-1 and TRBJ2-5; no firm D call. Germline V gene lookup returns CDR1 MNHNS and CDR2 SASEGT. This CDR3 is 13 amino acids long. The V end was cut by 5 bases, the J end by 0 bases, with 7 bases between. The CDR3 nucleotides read TGTGCCAGCAGTTTAGACTACCAAGAGACCCAGTACTTC. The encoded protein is CASSLDYQETQYF.

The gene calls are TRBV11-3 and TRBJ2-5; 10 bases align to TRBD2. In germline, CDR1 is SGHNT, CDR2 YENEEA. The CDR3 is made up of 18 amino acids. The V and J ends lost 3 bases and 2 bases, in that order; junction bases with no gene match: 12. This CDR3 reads CASSFGASGGPGQETQYF. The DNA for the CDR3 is TGTGCCAGCAGCTTCGGGGCTAGCGGGGGCCCGGGGCAAGAGACCCAGTACTTC.

The CDR3 is CAMSGNTGELFF. Here the CDR3 DNA reads TGTGCCATGTCAGGTAACACCGGGGAGCTGTTTTTT. The chain carries TRBV10-3 and TRBJ2-2; D call uncertain. V gave up 9 bases and J gave up 2 bases, with 7 bases separating them. Per the germline V gene, CDR1 is ENHRY and CDR2 is SYGVKD. This CDR3 spans 12 amino acids.

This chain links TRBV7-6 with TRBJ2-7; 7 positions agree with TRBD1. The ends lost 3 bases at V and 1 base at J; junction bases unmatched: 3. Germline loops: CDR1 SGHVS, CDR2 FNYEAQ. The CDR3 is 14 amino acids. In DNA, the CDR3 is TGTGCCAGCAGCTTTGACAGGGAATCCTACGAGCAGTACTTC. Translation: CASSFDRESYEQYF.

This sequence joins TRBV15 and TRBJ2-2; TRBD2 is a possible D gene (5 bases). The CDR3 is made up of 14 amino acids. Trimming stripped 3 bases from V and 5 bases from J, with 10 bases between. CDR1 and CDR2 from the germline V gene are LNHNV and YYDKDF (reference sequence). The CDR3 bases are TGTGCCACCAGCAGGGCAGCGGATACCGGGGAGCTGTTTTTT. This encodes CATSRAADTGELFF.

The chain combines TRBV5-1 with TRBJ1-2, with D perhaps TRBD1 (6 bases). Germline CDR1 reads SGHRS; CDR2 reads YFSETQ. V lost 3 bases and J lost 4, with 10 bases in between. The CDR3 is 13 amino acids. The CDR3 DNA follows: TGCGCCAGCAGCTCTGGGGGCAGCTATGGCTACACCTTC. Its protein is CASSSGGSYGYTF.

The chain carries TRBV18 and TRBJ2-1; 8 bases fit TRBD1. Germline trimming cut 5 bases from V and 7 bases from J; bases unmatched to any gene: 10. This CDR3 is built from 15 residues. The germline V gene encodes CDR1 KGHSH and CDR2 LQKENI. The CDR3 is CASSSTGGMVNEQFF. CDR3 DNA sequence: TGTGCCAGCTCATCAACAGGGGGGATGGTGAATGAGCAGTTCTTC.

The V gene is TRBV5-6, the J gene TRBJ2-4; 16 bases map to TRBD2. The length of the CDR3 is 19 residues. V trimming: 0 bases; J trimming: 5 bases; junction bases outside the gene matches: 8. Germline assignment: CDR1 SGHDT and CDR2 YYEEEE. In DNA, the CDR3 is TGTGCCAGCAGCTTGGTCCCGGGACTAGCGGGGGGGCCGCAAAACATTCAGTACTTC. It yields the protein CASSLVPGLAGGPQNIQYF.

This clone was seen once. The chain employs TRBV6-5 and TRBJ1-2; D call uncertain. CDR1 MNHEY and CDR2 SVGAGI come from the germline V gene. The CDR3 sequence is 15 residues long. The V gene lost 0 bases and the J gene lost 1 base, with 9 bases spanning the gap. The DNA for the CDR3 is TGTGCCAGCAGTTACTCAGGCGGAATTAACTATGGCTACACCTTC. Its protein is CASSYSGGINYGYTF.

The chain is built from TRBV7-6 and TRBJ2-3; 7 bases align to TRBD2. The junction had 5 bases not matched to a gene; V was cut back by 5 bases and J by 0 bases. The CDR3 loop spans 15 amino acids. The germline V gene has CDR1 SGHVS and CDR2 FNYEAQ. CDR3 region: CASSPTAGSTDTQYF. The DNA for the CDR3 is TGTGCCAGCAGCCCAACAGCGGGGAGCACAGATACGCAGTATTTT.

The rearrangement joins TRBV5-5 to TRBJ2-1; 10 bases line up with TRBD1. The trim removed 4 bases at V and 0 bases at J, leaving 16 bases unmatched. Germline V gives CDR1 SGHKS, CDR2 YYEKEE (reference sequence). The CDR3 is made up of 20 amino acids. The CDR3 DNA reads TGTGCCAGCAGCCCGATGCCGGGACAGGGGAGTGTGGGCTCCTACAATGAGCAGTTCTTC. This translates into CASSPMPGQGSVGSYNEQFF.

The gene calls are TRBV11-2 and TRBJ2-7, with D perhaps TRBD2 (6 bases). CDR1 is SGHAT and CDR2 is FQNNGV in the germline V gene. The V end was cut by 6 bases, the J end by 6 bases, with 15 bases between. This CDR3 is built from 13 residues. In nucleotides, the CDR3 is TGTGCCAGCAGGTTTCCGGGGGTGGGCGAGCAGTACTTC. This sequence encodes CASRFPGVGEQYF.

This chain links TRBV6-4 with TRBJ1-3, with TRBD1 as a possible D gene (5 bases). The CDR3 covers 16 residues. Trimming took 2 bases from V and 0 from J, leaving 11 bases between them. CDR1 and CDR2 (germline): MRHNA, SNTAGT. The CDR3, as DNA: TGTGCCAGCAGTGACATTGGGGCGCGCTCTGGAAACACCATATATTTT. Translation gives CASSDIGARSGNTIYF.

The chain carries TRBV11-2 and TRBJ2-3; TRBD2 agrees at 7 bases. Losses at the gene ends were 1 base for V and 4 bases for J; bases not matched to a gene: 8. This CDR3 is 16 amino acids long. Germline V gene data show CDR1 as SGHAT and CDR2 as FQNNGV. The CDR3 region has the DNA TGTGCCAGCAGCTTAGGACTAGCCCTTAGCGCAGATACGCAGTATTTT. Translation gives CASSLGLALSADTQYF.

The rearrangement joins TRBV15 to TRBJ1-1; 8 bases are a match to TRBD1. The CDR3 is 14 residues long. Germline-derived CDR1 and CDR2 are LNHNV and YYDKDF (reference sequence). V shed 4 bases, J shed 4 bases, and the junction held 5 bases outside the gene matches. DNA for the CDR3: TGTGCCACCAGCAAGGGACAGGCGACCACTGAAGCTTTCTTT. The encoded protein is CATSKGQATTEAFF.